The 9 T cell receptor beta chains listed next were all sequenced from one sample in a study of blood T cell repertoires in COVID-19. The data were produced by immunoSEQ multiplex PCR, yet TCRdb's version contains in-frame clones alone and is incomplete. Of 300,000 or so clones detected, about 87% appear once; the ten largest clones hold around 3.5%. What was sequenced was peripheral blood. These receptors were obtained from a woman aged 35 to 49 with acute or convalescent COVID-19.

The gene calls are TRBV10-3 and TRBJ1-2; D remains unclear. Germline V lookup: CDR1 ENHRY, CDR2 SYGVKD. This CDR3 has 16 amino acids. The germline V and J ends were trimmed by 10 bases and 2 bases, with 23 bases remaining between them. CDR3 sequence reads: CATTKDTPSVNYGYTF. CDR3 in DNA: TGTGCCACCACGAAAGACACCCCGTCCGTAAACTATGGCTACACCTTC.

This chain uses TRBV5-1 with TRBJ1-2; 7 bases line up with TRBD1. CDR3 length: 15 amino acids. The junction had 9 bases not matched to a gene; V was cut back by 1 base and J by 6 bases. Germline V gives CDR1 SGHRS, CDR2 YFSETQ. CDR3 nucleotide sequence: TGCGCCAGCAGCTTGCCGACAGGGACCTTGAATGGCTACACCTTC. Protein sequence: CASSLPTGTLNGYTF.

This chain links TRBV7-8 with TRBJ1-3, with D maybe TRBD1 (6 bases). Trimming removed 4 bases at V and 3 bases at J, with 10 bases between. The germline CDR1 and CDR2 sequences are SGHVS and FQNEAQ. This CDR3 is 14 amino acids long. The CDR3 DNA reads as TGTGCCAGCAGCTCAGGGGTCAGTGGAAACACCATATATTTT. As protein: CASSSGVSGNTIYF.

For this clone: Germline and junction disagree at one end, which may indicate a read error. This sequence joins TRBV7-2 and TRBJ2-5; 9 bases are shared with TRBD1. CDR1 and CDR2 from the germline V gene are SGHTA and FQGNSA. The CDR3 covers 14 residues. The CDR3 DNA sequence: TGTGCCAGCAGCTCGGGACAGGGTCAAGTGACCCAGTACTTC. Encoded protein: CASSSGQGQVTQYF.

This rearrangement joins TRBV5-1 to TRBJ1-6, with 9 bases matching TRBD1. The germline V gene encodes CDR1 SGHRS and CDR2 YFSETQ. This CDR3 has 16 residues. Trimming took 4 bases from V and 6 from J; bases not matched to a gene: 8. CDR3 sequence reads: CASSGTGQGGNSPLHF. The CDR3 DNA sequence: TGCGCCAGCAGCGGAACGGGACAGGGCGGTAATTCACCCCTCCACTTT.

The chain recombines TRBV7-9 with TRBJ1-2; D unresolved. This CDR3 region has 14 residues. Germline assignment: CDR1 SEHNR and CDR2 FQNEAQ (reference sequence). Trimming removed 7 bases at V and 5 bases at J, with 17 bases between. This CDR3 reads CASTIDAVRYGYTF. For the CDR3, the DNA is TGTGCCAGCACCATTGACGCGGTCCGGTATGGCTACACCTTC.

This clone appeared once. V and J are TRBV30 and TRBJ2-7; 9 nucleotides agree with TRBD1. The germline gives CDR1 GTSNPN, CDR2 SVGIG (reference sequence). V shed 2 bases and J 6 bases; nucleotides not matched to a gene: 5. This CDR3 is built from 13 residues. The CDR3 nucleotides are TGTGCCTGGAGTCTACAGGGGGCTGGCGAGCAGTACGTC. Protein: CAWSLQGAGEQYV.

This clone has just one count. This chain links TRBV7-9 with TRBJ2-7, with 11 bases identical to TRBD1. The CDR3 is made up of 18 amino acids. Germline values: CDR1 SEHNR, CDR2 FQNEAQ (reference sequence). V dropped 3 bases and J dropped 0; count of bases not matched to a gene: 10. In DNA, the CDR3 is TGTGCCAGCAGCTTCGGACAGGGGGCAAACCCCCTCTCCTACGAGCAGTACGTC. This sequence encodes CASSFGQGANPLSYEQYV.

With respect to this clone: Germline and junction disagree at one end, which may indicate a read error. The CDR3 reads CASSQGQGRTGTQYF. The CDR3 DNA sequence: TGTGCCAGCAGCCAAGGACAGGGGCGGACAGGTACGCAGTATTTT. V gene TRBV7-2 combines with J gene TRBJ2-3; 9 bases align to TRBD1. This CDR3 has 15 residues. Germline V lookup: CDR1 SGHTA, CDR2 FQGNSA.